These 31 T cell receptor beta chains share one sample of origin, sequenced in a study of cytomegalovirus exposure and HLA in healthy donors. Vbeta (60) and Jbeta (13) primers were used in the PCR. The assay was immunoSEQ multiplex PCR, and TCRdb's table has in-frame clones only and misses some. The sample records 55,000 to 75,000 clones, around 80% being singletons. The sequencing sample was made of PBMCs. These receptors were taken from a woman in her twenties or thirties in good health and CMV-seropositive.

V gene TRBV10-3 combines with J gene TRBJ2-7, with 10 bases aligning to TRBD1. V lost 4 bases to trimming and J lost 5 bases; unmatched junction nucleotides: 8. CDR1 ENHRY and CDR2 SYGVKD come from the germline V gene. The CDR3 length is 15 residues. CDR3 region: CAISVRDRGLDEQYF. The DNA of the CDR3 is TGTGCCATCAGTGTCCGGGACAGGGGTTTGGACGAGCAGTACTTC.

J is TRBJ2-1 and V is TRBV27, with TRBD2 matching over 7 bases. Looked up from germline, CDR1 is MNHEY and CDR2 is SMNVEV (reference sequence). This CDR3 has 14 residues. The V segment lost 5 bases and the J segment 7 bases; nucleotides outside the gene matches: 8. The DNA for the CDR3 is TGTGCCAGCAGTCACAGCGGGGTGGTGAATGAGCAGTTCTTC. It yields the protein CASSHSGVVNEQFF.

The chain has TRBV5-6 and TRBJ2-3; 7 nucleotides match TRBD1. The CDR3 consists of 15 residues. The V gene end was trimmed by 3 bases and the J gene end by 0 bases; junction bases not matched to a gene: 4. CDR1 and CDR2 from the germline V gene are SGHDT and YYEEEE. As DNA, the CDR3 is TGTGCCAGCAGCTGGACAGGTACTAGCACAGATACGCAGTATTTT. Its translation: CASSWTGTSTDTQYF.

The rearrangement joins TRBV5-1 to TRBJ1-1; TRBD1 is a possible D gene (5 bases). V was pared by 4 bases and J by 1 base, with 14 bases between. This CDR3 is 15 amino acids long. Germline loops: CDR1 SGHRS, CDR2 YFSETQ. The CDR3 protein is CASSPGGVWNTEAFF. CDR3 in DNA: TGCGCCAGCAGCCCGGGGGGGGTGTGGAACACTGAAGCTTTCTTT.

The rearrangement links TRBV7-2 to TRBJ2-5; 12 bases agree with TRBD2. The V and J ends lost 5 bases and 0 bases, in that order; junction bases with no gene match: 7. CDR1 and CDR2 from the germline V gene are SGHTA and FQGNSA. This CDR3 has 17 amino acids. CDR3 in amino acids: CASSPELAGGYQETQYF. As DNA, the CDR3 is TGTGCCAGCAGCCCGGAACTAGCGGGAGGCTACCAAGAGACCCAGTACTTC.

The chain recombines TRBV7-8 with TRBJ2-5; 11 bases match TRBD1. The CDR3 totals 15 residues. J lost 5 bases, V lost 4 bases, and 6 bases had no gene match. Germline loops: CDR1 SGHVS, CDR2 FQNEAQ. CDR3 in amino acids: CASSYRTGGRETQYF. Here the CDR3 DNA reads TGTGCCAGCAGCTACCGGACAGGGGGCCGGGAGACCCAGTACTTC.

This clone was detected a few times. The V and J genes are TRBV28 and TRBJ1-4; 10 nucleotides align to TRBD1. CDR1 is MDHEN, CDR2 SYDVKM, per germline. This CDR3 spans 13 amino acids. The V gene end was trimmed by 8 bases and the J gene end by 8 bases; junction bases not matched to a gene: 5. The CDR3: CASQGTGAEKLFF. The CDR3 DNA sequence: TGTGCCAGCCAGGGGACAGGGGCGGAAAAACTGTTTTTT.

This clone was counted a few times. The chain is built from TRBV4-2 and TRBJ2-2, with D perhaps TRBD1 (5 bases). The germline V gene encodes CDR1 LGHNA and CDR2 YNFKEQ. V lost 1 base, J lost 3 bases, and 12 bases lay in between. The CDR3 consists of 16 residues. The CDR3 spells CASSQGPQGYTGELFF. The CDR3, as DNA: TGTGCCAGCAGCCAAGGCCCCCAGGGTTACACCGGGGAGCTGTTTTTT.

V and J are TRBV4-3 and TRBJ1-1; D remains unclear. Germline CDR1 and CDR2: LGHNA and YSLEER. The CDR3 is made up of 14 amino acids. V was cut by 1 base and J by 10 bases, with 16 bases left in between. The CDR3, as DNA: TGCGCCAGCAGCCAAGTATTCCCGTCGGAGGCAGCTTTCTTT. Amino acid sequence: CASSQVFPSEAAFF.

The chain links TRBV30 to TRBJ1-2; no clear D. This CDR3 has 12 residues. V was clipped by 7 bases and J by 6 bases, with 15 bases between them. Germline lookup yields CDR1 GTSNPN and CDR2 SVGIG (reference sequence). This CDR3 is CALTGGHDGYTF. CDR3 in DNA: TGTGCCTTGACGGGAGGCCACGATGGCTACACCTTC.

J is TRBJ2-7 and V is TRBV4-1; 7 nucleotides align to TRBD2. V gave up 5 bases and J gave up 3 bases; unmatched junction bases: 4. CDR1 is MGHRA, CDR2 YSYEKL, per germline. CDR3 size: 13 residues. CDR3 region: CASSLGLGYEQYF. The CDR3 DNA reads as TGCGCCAGCAGCTTAGGACTAGGCTACGAGCAGTACTTC.

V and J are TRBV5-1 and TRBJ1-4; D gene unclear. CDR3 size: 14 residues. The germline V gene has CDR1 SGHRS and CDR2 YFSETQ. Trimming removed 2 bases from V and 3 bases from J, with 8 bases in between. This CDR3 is CASSLREPNEKLFF. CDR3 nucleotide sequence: TGCGCCAGCAGCTTACGGGAGCCTAATGAAAAACTGTTTTTT. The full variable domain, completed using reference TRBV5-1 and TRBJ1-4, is KAGVTQTPRYLIKTRGQQVTLSCSPISGHRSVSWYQQTPGQGLQFLFEYFSETQRNKGNFPGRFSGRQFSNSRSEMNVSTLELGDSALYLCASSLREPNEKLFFGSGTQLSVL.

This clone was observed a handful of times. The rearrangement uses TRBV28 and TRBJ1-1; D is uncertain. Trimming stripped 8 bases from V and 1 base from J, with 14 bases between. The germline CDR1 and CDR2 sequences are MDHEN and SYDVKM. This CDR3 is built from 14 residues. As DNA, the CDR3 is TGTGCCAGCGGTCCAACCTACAGGAACACTGAAGCTTTCTTT. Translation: CASGPTYRNTEAFF.

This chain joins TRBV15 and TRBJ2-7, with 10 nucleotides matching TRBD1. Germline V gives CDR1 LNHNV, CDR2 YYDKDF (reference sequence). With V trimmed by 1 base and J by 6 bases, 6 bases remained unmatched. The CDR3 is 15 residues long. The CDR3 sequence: CATSRAFRTGGEQYF. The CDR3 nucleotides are TGTGCCACCAGCAGAGCCTTTCGGACAGGGGGCGAGCAGTACTTC.

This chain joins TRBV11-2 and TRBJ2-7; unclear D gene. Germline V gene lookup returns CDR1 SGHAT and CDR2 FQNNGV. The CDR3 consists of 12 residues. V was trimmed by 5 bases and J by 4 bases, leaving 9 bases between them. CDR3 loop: CASSLSGYEQYF. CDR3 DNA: TGTGCCAGCAGCCTCTCCGGTTACGAGCAGTACTTC.

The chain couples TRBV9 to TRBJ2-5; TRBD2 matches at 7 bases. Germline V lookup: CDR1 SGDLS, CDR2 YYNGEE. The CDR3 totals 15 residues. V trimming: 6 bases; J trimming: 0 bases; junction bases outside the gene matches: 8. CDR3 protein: CASTRLAGNQETQYF. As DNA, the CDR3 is TGTGCCAGCACTCGACTAGCCGGGAACCAAGAGACCCAGTACTTC.

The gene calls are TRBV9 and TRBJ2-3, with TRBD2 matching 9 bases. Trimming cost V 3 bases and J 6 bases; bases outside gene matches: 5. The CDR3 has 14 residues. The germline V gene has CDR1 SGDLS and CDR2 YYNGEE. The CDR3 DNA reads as TGTGCCAGCAGCGCTAGCGGGAAAGAGGATACGCAGTATTTT. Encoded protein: CASSASGKEDTQYF.

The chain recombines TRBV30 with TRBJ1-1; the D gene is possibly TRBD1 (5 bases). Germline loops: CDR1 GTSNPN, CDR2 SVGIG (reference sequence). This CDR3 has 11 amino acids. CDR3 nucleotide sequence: TGTGCGTTTCAGGGTAGAACTGAAGCTTTCTTT. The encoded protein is CAFQGRTEAFF.

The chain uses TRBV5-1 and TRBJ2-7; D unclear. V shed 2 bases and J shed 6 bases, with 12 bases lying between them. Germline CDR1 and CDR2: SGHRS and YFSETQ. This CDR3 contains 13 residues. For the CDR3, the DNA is TGCGCCAGCAGCTTAGGAGATTTTCGCGAGCAGTACTTC. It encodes CASSLGDFREQYF.

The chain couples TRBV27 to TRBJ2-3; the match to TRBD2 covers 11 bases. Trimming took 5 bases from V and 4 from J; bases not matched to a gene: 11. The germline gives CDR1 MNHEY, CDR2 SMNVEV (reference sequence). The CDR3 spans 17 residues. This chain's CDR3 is CASSPVSGRASADTQYF. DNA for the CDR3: TGTGCCAGCAGTCCCGTTAGCGGGAGGGCCTCGGCAGATACGCAGTATTTT.

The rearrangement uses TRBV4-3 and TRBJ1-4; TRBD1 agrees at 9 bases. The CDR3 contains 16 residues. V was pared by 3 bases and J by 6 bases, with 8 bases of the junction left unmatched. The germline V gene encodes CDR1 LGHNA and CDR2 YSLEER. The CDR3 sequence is CASSQGTGKGDEKLFF. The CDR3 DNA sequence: TGCGCCAGCAGCCAGGGGACAGGGAAAGGAGATGAAAAACTGTTTTTT.

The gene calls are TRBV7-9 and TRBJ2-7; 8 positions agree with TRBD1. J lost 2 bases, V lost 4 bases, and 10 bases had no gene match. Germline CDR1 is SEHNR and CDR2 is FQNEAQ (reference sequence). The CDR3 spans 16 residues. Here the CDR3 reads CASSWGRDRIPYEQYF. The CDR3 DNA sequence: TGTGCCAGCAGCTGGGGCCGGGACAGGATACCCTACGAGCAGTACTTC.

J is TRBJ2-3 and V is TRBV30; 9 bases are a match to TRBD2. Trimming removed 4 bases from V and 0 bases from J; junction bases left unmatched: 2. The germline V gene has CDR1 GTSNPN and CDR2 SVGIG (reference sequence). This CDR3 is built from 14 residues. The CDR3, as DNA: TGTGCCTGGAAGCGGGGGGCTAGCACAGATACGCAGTATTTT. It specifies CAWKRGASTDTQYF.

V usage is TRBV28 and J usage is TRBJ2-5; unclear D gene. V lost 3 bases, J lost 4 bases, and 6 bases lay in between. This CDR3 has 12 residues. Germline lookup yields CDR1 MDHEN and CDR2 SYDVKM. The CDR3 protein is CASSFVRETQYF. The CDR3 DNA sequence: TGTGCCAGCAGTTTTGTCCGAGAGACCCAGTACTTC.

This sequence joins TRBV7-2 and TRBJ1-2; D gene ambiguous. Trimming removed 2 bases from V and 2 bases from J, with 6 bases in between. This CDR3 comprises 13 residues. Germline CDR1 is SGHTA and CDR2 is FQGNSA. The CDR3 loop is CASSLYTNYGYTF. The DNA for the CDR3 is TGTGCCAGCAGCTTATACACCAACTATGGCTACACCTTC. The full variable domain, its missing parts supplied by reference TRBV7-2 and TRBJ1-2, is GAGVSQSPSNKVTEKGKDVELRCDPISGHTALYWYRQSLGQGLEFLIYFQGNSAPDKSGLPSDRFSAERTGGSVSTLTIQRTQQEDSAVYLCASSLYTNYGYTFGSGTRLTVV.

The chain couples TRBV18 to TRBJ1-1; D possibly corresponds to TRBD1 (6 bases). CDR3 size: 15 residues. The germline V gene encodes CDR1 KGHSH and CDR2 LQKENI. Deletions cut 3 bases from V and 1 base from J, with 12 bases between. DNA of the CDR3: TGTGCCAGCTCACCGACCAAACAGGGGAACACTGAAGCTTTCTTT. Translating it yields CASSPTKQGNTEAFF.

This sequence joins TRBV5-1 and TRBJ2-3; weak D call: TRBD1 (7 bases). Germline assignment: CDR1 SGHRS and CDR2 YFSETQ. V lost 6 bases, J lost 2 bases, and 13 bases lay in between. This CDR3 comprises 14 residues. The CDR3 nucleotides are TGCGCCAGCACTCAGGGGGGCTACACAGATACGCAGTATTTT. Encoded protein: CASTQGGYTDTQYF.

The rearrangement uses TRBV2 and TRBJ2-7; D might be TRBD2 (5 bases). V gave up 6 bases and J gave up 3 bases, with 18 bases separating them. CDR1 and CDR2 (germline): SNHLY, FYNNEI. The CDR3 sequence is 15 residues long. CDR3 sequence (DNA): TGTGCCAGCAGCCCCGGGATTATCAGCGGCTACGAGCAGTACTTC. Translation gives CASSPGIISGYEQYF.

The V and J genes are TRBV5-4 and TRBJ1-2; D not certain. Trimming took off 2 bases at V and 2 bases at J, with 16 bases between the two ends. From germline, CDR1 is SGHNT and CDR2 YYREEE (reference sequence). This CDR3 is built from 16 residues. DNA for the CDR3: TGTGCCAGCAGCTTTAGCGGCCAGGCGACAAACTATGGCTACACCTTC. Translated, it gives CASSFSGQATNYGYTF.

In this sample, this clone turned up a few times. CDR3 DNA sequence: TGTGCCAGTAGTGCGACAGGGGTGACGCAGTACTTC. This gives the protein CASSATGVTQYF. V gene TRBV19 combines with J gene TRBJ2-7; 8 positions match TRBD1. The V gene's germline CDR1 is LNHDA and CDR2 SQIVND (reference sequence). The CDR3 spans 12 residues. The V gene end was trimmed by 5 bases and the J gene end by 9 bases; junction bases not matched to a gene: 6. The entire variable domain, with the rest obtained from reference TRBV19 and TRBJ2-7, is as follows: DGGITQSPKYLFRKEGQNVTLSCEQNLNHDAMYWYRQDPGQGLRLIYYSQIVNDFQKGDIAEGYSVSREKKESFPLTVTSAQKNPTAFYLCASSATGVTQYFGPGTRLTVT.

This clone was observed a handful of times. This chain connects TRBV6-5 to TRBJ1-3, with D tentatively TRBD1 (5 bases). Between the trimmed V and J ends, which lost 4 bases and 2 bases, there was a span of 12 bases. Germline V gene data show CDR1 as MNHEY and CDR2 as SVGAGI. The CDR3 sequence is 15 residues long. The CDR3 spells CASSSMGGPGNTIYF. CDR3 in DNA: TGTGCCAGCAGTTCAATGGGGGGACCTGGAAACACCATATATTTT.